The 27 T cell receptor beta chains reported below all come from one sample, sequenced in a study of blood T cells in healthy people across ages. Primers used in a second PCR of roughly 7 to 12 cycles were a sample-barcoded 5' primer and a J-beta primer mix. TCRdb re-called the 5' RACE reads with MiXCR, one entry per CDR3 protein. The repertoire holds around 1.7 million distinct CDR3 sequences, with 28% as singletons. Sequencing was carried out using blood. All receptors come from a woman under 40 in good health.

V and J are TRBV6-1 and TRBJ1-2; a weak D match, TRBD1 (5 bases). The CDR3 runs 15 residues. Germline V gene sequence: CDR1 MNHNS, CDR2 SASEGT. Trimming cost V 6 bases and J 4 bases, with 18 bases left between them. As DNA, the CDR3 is TGTGCCAGCAGCGGACCGACAGCCCCGCTCTATGGCTACACCTTC. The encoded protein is CASSGPTAPLYGYTF.

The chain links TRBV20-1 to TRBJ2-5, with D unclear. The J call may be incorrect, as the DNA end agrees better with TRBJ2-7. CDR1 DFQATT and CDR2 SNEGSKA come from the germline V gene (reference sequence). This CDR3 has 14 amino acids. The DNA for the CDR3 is TGCAGTGCTAGAGATAGTGACAAAGGCTACGAGCAGTACTTC. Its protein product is CSARDSDKGYEQYF.

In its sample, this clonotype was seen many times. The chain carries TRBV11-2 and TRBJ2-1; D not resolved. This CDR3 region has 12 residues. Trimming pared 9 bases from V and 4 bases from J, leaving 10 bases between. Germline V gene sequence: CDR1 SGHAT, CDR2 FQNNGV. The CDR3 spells CASQLSYNEQFF. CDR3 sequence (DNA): TGTGCCAGTCAGTTGTCGTACAATGAGCAGTTCTTC.

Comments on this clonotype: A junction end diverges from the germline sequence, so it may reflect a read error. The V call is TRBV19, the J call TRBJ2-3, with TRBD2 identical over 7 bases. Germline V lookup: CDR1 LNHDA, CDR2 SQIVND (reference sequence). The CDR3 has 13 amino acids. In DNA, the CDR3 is TGTGCCAGTAACGGGGGGAGGGGAGATGCGCAGTATTTT. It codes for CASNGGRGDAQYF.

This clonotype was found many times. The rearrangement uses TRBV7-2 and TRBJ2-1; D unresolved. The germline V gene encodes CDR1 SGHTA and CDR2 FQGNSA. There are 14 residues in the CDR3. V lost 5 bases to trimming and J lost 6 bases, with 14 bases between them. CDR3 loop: CASSVRMGPNEQFF. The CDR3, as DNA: TGTGCCAGCAGCGTCCGCATGGGCCCCAATGAGCAGTTCTTC.

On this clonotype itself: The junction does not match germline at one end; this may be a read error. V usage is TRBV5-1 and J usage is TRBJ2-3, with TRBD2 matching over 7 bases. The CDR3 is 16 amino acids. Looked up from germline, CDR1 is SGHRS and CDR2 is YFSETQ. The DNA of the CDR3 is TGCGCTAGCAGCTTGGGACGGGGGGAAAACACAGATACGCAGTATTTT. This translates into CASSLGRGENTDTQYF.

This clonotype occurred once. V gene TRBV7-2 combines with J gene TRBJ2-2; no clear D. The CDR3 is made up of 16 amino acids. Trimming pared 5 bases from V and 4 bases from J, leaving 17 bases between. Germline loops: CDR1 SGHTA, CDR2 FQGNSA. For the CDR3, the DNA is TGTGCCAGCAGCCCCCAACGGCAGAAGACCACCGGGGAGCTGTTTTTT. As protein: CASSPQRQKTTGELFF.

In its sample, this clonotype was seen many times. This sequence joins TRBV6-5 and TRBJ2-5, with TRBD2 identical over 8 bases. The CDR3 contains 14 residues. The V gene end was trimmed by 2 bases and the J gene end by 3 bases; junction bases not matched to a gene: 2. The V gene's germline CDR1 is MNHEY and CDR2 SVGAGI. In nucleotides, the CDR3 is TGTGCCAGCAGTTACACGGGACTAGAAGAGACCCAGTACTTC. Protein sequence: CASSYTGLEETQYF.

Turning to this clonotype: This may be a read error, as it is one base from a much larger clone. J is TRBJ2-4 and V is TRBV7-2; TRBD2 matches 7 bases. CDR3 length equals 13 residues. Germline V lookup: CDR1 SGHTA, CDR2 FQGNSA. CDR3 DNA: TGTGCCAGCAGCCCTAGCGGCAAAGACATTCAGTACTTC. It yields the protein CASSPSGKDIQYF. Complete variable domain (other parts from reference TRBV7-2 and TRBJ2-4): GAGVSQSPSNKVTEKGKDVELRCDPISGHTALYWYRQSLGQGLEFLIYFQGNSAPDKSGLPSDRFSAERTGGSVSTLTIQRTQQEDSAVYLCASSPSGKDIQYFGAGTRLSVL.

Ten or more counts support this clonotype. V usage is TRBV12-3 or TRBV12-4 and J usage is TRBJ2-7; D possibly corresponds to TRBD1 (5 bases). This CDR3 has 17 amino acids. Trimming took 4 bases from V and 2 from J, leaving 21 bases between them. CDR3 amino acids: CASSSGPGSGAPYEQYF. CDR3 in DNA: TGTGCCAGCAGTTCTGGGCCAGGGTCCGGAGCTCCCTACGAGCAGTACTTC.

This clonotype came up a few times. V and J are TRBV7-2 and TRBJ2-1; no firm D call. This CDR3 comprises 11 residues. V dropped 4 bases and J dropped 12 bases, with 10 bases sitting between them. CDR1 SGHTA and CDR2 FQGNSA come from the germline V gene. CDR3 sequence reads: CASSSGYLQFF. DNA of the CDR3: TGTGCCAGCAGCTCCGGGTATTTGCAGTTCTTC. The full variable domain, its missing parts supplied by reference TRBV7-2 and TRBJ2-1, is GAGVSQSPSNKVTEKGKDVELRCDPISGHTALYWYRQSLGQGLEFLIYFQGNSAPDKSGLPSDRFSAERTGGSVSTLTIQRTQQEDSAVYLCASSSGYLQFFGPGTRLTVL.

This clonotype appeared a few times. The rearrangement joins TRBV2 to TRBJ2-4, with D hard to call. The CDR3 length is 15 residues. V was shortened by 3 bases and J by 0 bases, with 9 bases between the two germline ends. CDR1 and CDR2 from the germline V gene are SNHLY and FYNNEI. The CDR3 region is CASSETNLAKNIQYF. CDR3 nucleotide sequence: TGTGCCAGCAGTGAGACCAACCTAGCCAAAAACATTCAGTACTTC. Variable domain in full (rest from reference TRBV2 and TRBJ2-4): EPEVTQTPSHQVTQMGQEVILRCVPISNHLYFYWYRQILGQKVEFLVSFYNNEISEKSEIFDDQFSVERPDGSNFTLKIRSTKLEDSAMYFCASSETNLAKNIQYFGAGTRLSVL.

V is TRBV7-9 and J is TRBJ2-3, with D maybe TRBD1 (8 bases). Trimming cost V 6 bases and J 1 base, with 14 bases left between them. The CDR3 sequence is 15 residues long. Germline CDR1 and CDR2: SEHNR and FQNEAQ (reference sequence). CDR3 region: CASRNTGGGTDTQYF. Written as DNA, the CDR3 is TGTGCCAGCAGAAATACAGGGGGGGGCACAGATACGCAGTATTTT.

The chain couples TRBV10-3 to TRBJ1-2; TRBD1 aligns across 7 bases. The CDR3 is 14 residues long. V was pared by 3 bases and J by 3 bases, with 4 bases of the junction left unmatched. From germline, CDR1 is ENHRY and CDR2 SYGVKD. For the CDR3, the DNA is TGTGCCATCAGTGACGACAGGGCAGACTATGGCTACACCTTC. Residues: CAISDDRADYGYTF.

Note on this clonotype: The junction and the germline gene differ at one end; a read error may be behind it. The CDR3 loop is CARSYGTGGNQPQHF. CDR3 nucleotides: TGTGCCCGCAGCTACGGGACAGGGGGTAATCAGCCCCAGCATTTT. This chain links TRBV27 with TRBJ1-5, with TRBD1 identical over 11 bases. The length of the CDR3 is 15 residues. Germline values: CDR1 MNHEY, CDR2 SMNVEV (reference sequence).

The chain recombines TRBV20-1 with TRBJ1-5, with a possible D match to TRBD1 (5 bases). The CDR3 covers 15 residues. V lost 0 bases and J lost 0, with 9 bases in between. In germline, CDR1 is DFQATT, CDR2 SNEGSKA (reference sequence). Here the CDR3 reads CSARDPGDSNQPQHF. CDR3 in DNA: TGCAGTGCTAGAGACCCGGGGGATAGCAATCAGCCCCAGCATTTT.

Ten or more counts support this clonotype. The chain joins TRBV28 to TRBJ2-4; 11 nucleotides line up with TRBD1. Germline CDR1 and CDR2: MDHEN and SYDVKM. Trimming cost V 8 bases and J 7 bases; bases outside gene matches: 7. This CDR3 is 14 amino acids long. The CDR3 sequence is CASRRTGGVNIQYF. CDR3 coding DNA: TGTGCCAGCCGTAGGACAGGGGGCGTTAACATTCAGTACTTC.

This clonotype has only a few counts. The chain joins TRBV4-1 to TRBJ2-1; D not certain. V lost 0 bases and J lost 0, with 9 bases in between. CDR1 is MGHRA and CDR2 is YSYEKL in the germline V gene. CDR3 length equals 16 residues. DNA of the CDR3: TGCGCCAGCAGCCAAGATTCCGCCAGCTCCTACAATGAGCAGTTCTTC. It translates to CASSQDSASSYNEQFF.

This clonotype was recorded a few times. The DNA of the CDR3 is TGCAGCACCATCACACCGAACTATGGCTACACCTTC. Translated, it gives CSTITPNYGYTF. The chain joins TRBV29-1 to TRBJ1-2; D is ambiguous. The V and J ends lost 8 bases and 2 bases respectively, with 12 bases between them. The CDR3 consists of 12 residues. In germline, CDR1 is SQVTM, CDR2 ANQGSEA.

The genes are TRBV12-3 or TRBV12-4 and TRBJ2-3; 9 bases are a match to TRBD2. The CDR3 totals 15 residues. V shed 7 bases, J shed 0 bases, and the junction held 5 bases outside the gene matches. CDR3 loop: CASTASGISTDTQYF. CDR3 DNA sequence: TGTGCCAGCACCGCTAGCGGGATTAGCACAGATACGCAGTATTTT.

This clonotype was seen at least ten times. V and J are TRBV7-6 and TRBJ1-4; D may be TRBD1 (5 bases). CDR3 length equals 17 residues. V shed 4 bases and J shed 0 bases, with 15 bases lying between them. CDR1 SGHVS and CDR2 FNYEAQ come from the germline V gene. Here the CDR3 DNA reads TGTGCCAGCAGCTCCATCGACAGACTTGCAACTAATGAAAAACTGTTTTTT. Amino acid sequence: CASSSIDRLATNEKLFF.

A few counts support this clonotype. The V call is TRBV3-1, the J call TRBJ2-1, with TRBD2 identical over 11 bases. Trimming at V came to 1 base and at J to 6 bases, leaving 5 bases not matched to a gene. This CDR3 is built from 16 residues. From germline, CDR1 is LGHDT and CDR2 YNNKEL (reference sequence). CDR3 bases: TGTGCCAGCAGCCAAGCTAGCGGGGGGCGCTTCAATGAGCAGTTCTTC. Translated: CASSQASGGRFNEQFF.

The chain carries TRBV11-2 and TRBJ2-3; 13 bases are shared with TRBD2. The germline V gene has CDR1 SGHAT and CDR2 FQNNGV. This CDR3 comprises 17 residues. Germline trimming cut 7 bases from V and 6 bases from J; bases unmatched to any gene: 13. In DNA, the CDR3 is TGTGCCAGCATCCTATGGACTAGCGGGGGAGTTGCTGATACGCAGTATTTT. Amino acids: CASILWTSGGVADTQYF.

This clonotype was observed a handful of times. CDR3: CASSFVGGSEKLFF. The CDR3 DNA is TGCGCCAGCAGCTTCGTGGGAGGTAGTGAAAAACTGTTTTTT. The chain recombines TRBV5-1 with TRBJ1-4, with D unresolved. Germline V CDR1 and CDR2: SGHRS, YFSETQ. The CDR3 loop spans 14 amino acids. V lost 2 bases to trimming and J lost 7 bases, with 12 bases between them.

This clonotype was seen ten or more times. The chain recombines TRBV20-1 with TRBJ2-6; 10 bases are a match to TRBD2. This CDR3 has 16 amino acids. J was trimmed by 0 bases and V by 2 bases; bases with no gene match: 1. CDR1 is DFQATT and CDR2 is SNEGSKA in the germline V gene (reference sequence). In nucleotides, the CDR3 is TGCAGTGCTAGATCTAGCGGGAGCTCTGGGGCCAACGTCCTGACTTTC. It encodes CSARSSGSSGANVLTF.

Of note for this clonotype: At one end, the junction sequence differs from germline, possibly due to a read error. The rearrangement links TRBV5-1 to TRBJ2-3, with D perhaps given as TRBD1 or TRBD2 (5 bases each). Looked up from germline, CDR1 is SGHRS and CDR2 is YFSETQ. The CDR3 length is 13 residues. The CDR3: CAISLEFGDTQYF. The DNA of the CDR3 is TGCGCCATCAGCTTGGAATTTGGGGACACGCAGTATTTT.

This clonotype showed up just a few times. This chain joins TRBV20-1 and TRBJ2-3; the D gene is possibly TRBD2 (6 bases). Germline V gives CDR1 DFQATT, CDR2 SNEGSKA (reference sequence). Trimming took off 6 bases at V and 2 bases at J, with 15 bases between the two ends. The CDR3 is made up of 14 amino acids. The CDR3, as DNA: TGCAGTGCAAACCCGGGAGCATACACAGATACGCAGTATTTT. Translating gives CSANPGAYTDTQYF.